The 28 T cell receptor beta chains below were found in one sample sequenced in a study of cytomegalovirus exposure and HLA in healthy donors. Vbeta (60) and Jbeta (13) primers were used in the PCR. Assay used: immunoSEQ multiplex PCR; TCRdb lists only in-frame clones, some missing. The repertoire table contains around 50,000 clones. The sample comprised PBMCs. These receptors were collected from a woman aged 40 to 49 in good health and CMV-seronegative.

The V call is TRBV6-1, the J call TRBJ2-5, with 7 bases that match TRBD1. CDR1 is MNHNS, CDR2 SASEGT, per germline. This CDR3 has 14 residues. V dropped 6 bases and J dropped 2; count of bases not matched to a gene: 6. In DNA form, the CDR3 reads TGTGCCAGCAGGGCTGGGACAGTTCAAGAGACCCAGTACTTC. Protein: CASRAGTVQETQYF.

The CDR3 bases are TGCGCCAGCAGCTTGGACCAGTACAATGAGCAGTTCTTC. Its protein is CASSLDQYNEQFF. The rearrangement uses TRBV5-1 and TRBJ2-1; unclear D gene. V lost 0 bases and J lost 4, with 5 bases in between. Germline assignment: CDR1 SGHRS and CDR2 YFSETQ. This CDR3 comprises 13 residues.

The chain combines TRBV5-6 with TRBJ2-7; D might be TRBD1 (6 bases). The V gene's germline CDR1 is SGHDT and CDR2 YYEEEE. V was clipped by 4 bases and J by 6 bases, with 20 bases between them. The CDR3 totals 15 residues. The CDR3 nucleotides read TGTGCCAGCAGCCCTGACTACAGGGAATCGTCCGAGCAGTACTTC. The encoded protein is CASSPDYRESSEQYF.

The gene calls are TRBV6-6 and TRBJ1-5; no clear D. The germline CDR1 and CDR2 sequences are MNHNY and SVGAGI (reference sequence). Trimming took off 9 bases at V and 10 bases at J, with 7 bases between the two ends. The CDR3 spans 9 residues. The CDR3 bases are TGTGCCAGTGGAGACCCCCAGCATTTT. Protein: CASGDPQHF.

This chain uses TRBV18 with TRBJ2-1, with 9 bases that match TRBD1. V trimming: 3 bases; J trimming: 8 bases; junction bases outside the gene matches: 5. The CDR3 sequence is 14 residues long. From germline, CDR1 is KGHSH and CDR2 LQKENI. The CDR3 DNA reads as TGTGCCAGCTCACCCAGGACAGGGGAGGATGAGCAGTTCTTC. Encoded protein: CASSPRTGEDEQFF.

The rearrangement joins TRBV27 to TRBJ2-7; 7 bases fit TRBD1. The junction had 7 bases not matched to a gene; V was cut back by 2 bases and J by 6 bases. CDR3 length: 14 residues. CDR1 MNHEY and CDR2 SMNVEV come from the germline V gene (reference sequence). In DNA form, the CDR3 reads TGTGCCAGCAGTTTAAGTGTAGGGGGCGGCGAGCAGTACTTC. It specifies CASSLSVGGGEQYF.

The chain combines TRBV9 with TRBJ1-1; D possibly corresponds to TRBD1 (6 bases). The germline CDR1 and CDR2 sequences are SGDLS and YYNGEE. The CDR3 spans 16 residues. The ends were cut back, 0 bases at V and 0 bases at J, with 12 bases in the middle. As DNA, the CDR3 is TGTGCCAGCAGCGTAGGTGTTGGGGACATGAACACTGAAGCTTTCTTT. Amino acid sequence: CASSVGVGDMNTEAFF. Full variable domain (outside the CDR3, taken from reference TRBV9 and TRBJ1-1): DSGVTQTPKHLITATGQRVTLRCSPRSGDLSVYWYQQSLDQGLQFLIQYYNGEERAKGNILERFSAQQFPDLHSELNLSSLELGDSALYFCASSVGVGDMNTEAFFGQGTRLTVV.

The chain joins TRBV6-5 to TRBJ2-1; the D gene is possibly TRBD2 (6 bases). Germline values: CDR1 MNHEY, CDR2 SVGAGI. This CDR3 comprises 14 residues. V was shortened by 4 bases and J by 5 bases, with 12 bases between the two germline ends. The DNA for the CDR3 is TGTGCCAGCAGTTCGGGACTTTTCGACAATGAGCAGTTCTTC. Its translation: CASSSGLFDNEQFF.

The chain links TRBV9 to TRBJ1-5; D remains ambiguous. V dropped 2 bases and J dropped 9 bases, with 9 bases sitting between them. The CDR3 has 12 amino acids. Germline CDR1 reads SGDLS; CDR2 reads YYNGEE. The chain's CDR3 is CASSVAGGPQHF. As DNA, the CDR3 is TGTGCCAGCAGCGTGGCGGGAGGGCCCCAGCATTTT. Based on the CDR3 plus reference TRBV9 and TRBJ1-5, the full variable domain is DSGVTQTPKHLITATGQRVTLRCSPRSGDLSVYWYQQSLDQGLQFLIQYYNGEERAKGNILERFSAQQFPDLHSELNLSSLELGDSALYFCASSVAGGPQHFGDGTRLSIL.

The genes are TRBV5-5 and TRBJ2-3; 11 nucleotides line up with TRBD2. Germline assignment: CDR1 SGHKS and CDR2 YYEKEE (reference sequence). This CDR3 contains 18 residues. After removal of 4 bases from V and 1 base from J, the junction contained 11 bases not matched to a gene. The CDR3 protein is CASSPTNQLAGGTDTQYF. Here the CDR3 DNA reads TGTGCCAGCAGCCCAACAAACCAACTAGCGGGGGGCACAGATACGCAGTATTTT. The entire variable domain, with the rest obtained from reference TRBV5-5 and TRBJ2-3, is as follows: DAGVTQSPTHLIKTRGQQVTLRCSPISGHKSVSWYQQVLGQGPQFIFQYYEKEERGRGNFPDRFSARQFPNYSSELNVNALLLGDSALYLCASSPTNQLAGGTDTQYFGPGTRLTVL.

The chain combines TRBV7-3 with TRBJ2-3; the match to TRBD2 covers 12 bases. J gave up 6 bases and V 5 bases, and 6 bases lay outside the gene matches. The CDR3 totals 15 residues. Per the germline V gene, CDR1 is SGHTA and CDR2 is FQGTGA. In DNA, the CDR3 is TGTGCCAGCAGCCGGACTAGCGGGGACCGGGATACGCAGTATTTT. Its protein product is CASSRTSGDRDTQYF. The full variable domain, in which reference TRBV7-3 and TRBJ2-3 provide the parts outside the CDR3, is GAGVSQTPSNKVTEKGKYVELRCDPISGHTALYWYRQSLGQGPEFLIYFQGTGAADDSGLPNDRFFAVRPEGSVSTLKIQRTERGDSAVYLCASSRTSGDRDTQYFGPGTRLTVL.

The V gene is TRBV18, the J gene TRBJ1-4; D is possibly TRBD1 (5 bases). CDR3 size: 15 residues. Trimming took 4 bases from V and 3 from J, leaving 12 bases between them. Germline CDR1 reads KGHSH; CDR2 reads LQKENI. DNA of the CDR3: TGTGCCAGCTCACAAAGGGGCGTTTCTAATGAAAAACTGTTTTTT. Its protein is CASSQRGVSNEKLFF.

The J gene is TRBJ1-1, the V gene TRBV5-1; unclear D gene. The CDR3 is 15 amino acids. The V end was cut by 0 bases, the J end by 1 base, with 10 bases between. Germline CDR1 is SGHRS and CDR2 is YFSETQ. The CDR3 region has the DNA TGCGCCAGCAGCTTGGTTTCGGGTTCGAACACTGAAGCTTTCTTT. Amino acid sequence: CASSLVSGSNTEAFF.

The rearrangement uses TRBV7-9 and TRBJ1-4, with TRBD1 as a possible D gene (5 bases). The length of the CDR3 is 14 residues. The V gene lost 2 bases and the J gene lost 7 bases, with 11 bases spanning the gap. Per the germline V gene, CDR1 is SEHNR and CDR2 is FQNEAQ (reference sequence). The CDR3 sequence: CASSLNAGVEKLFF. In DNA, the CDR3 is TGTGCCAGCAGCTTAAATGCGGGGGTTGAAAAACTGTTTTTT.

The chain links TRBV11-3 to TRBJ2-5, with 7 nucleotides matching TRBD2. From germline, CDR1 is SGHNT and CDR2 YENEEA. Trimming at V came to 3 bases and at J to 11 bases, leaving 12 bases not matched to a gene. This CDR3 contains 14 residues. CDR3 sequence: CASSLREGSWEQYF. In DNA, the CDR3 is TGTGCCAGCAGCTTGAGGGAGGGCTCTTGGGAGCAGTACTTC.

The rearrangement links TRBV2 to TRBJ2-1, with D possibly TRBD2 on 5 matching bases. CDR1 is SNHLY, CDR2 FYNNEI, per germline. The V end lost 5 bases, the J end lost 0 bases, and 11 bases lay between the germline ends. The CDR3 is 15 amino acids. CDR3 sequence (DNA): TGTGCCAGCAGTCAGAGGGCAAGCTCCTACAATGAGCAGTTCTTC. This sequence encodes CASSQRASSYNEQFF.

The V gene is TRBV25-1, the J gene TRBJ2-7; D is perhaps TRBD1 (6 bases). V lost 6 bases, J lost 0 bases, and 15 bases lay in between. This CDR3 spans 15 amino acids. Germline CDR1 MGHDK, CDR2 SYGVNS. In DNA form, the CDR3 reads TGTGCCAGCAGCTTCGGGCAGGGGAACTCCTACGAGCAGTACTTC. This encodes CASSFGQGNSYEQYF.

The chain recombines TRBV19 with TRBJ1-2; 9 bases align to TRBD1. The J segment lost 8 bases and the V segment lost 3 bases, leaving 7 bases of the junction unmatched. Germline loops: CDR1 LNHDA, CDR2 SQIVND (reference sequence). CDR3 length equals 14 residues. The CDR3 DNA follows: TGTGCCAGTAGTATTACGGATGGACAGGGGGGCTACACCTTC. Residues: CASSITDGQGGYTF.

This rearrangement joins TRBV5-1 to TRBJ1-4, with 8 nucleotides matching TRBD1. The CDR3 has 14 amino acids. The trim removed 4 bases at V and 3 bases at J, leaving 2 bases unmatched. CDR1 and CDR2 from the germline V gene are SGHRS and YFSETQ. CDR3 sequence (DNA): TGCGCCAGCAGCGTACAGGGGGCTAATGAAAAACTGTTTTTT. Encoded protein: CASSVQGANEKLFF.

The V call is TRBV4-3, the J call TRBJ2-1; weak D call: TRBD2 (6 bases). The CDR3 is made up of 16 amino acids. The germline V and J ends were trimmed by 6 bases and 7 bases, with 22 bases remaining between them. Germline CDR1 reads LGHNA; CDR2 reads YSLEER. The CDR3: CASSPMTKTEGNEQFF. The CDR3 DNA reads TGCGCCAGCAGTCCCATGACCAAAACGGAGGGGAATGAGCAGTTCTTC.

This chain uses TRBV5-1 with TRBJ2-1; maybe TRBD1 (5 bases). The length of the CDR3 is 15 residues. V lost 4 bases, J lost 3 bases, and 14 bases lay in between. Germline CDR1 is SGHRS and CDR2 is YFSETQ. The CDR3 reads CASSQTRQNYNEQFF. CDR3 sequence (DNA): TGCGCCAGCAGCCAAACGAGACAGAACTACAATGAGCAGTTCTTC.

V and J are TRBV4-3 and TRBJ2-2; D is unresolved. The CDR3 runs to 15 residues. Germline CDR1 is LGHNA and CDR2 is YSLEER. Trimming removed 3 bases from V and 2 bases from J, with 10 bases in between. CDR3 residues: CASSQMAQNTGELFF. The CDR3, as DNA: TGCGCCAGCAGCCAGATGGCTCAAAACACCGGGGAGCTGTTTTTT.

The chain recombines TRBV19 with TRBJ2-7; a possible D gene is TRBD2 (5 bases). Trimming removed 3 bases at V and 7 bases at J, with 13 bases between. The germline V gene has CDR1 LNHDA and CDR2 SQIVND (reference sequence). The CDR3 runs 13 residues. In DNA form, the CDR3 reads TGTGCCAGTAGTATCCTAGCAGGAAGGGAGCAGTACTTC. It is translated as CASSILAGREQYF.

This chain uses TRBV7-9 with TRBJ2-5, with a weak D call TRBD2 (5 bases). Per the germline V gene, CDR1 is SEHNR and CDR2 is FQNEAQ (reference sequence). Trimming pared 4 bases from V and 5 bases from J, leaving 11 bases between. The CDR3 covers 13 residues. CDR3 sequence (DNA): TGTGCCAGCAGCTCTCGGGGTCCGGAGACCCAGTACTTC. Translated, it gives CASSSRGPETQYF.

The chain is built from TRBV30 and TRBJ1-4, with 7 bases that match TRBD1. The CDR3 loop spans 18 amino acids. Germline CDR1 is GTSNPN and CDR2 is SVGIG (reference sequence). V gave up 4 bases and J gave up 0 bases; unmatched junction bases: 14. The CDR3 coding sequence is TGTGCCTGGAACCGAACGGGACAGATGGTTGCAACTAATGAAAAACTGTTTTTT. Protein product: CAWNRTGQMVATNEKLFF.

This chain connects TRBV6-5 to TRBJ1-4; 7 positions match TRBD1. The CDR3 totals 16 residues. After removal of 3 bases from V and 3 bases from J, the junction contained 7 bases not matched to a gene. Per the germline V gene, CDR1 is MNHEY and CDR2 is SVGAGI. CDR3 in amino acids: CASSYNTGVANEKLFF. CDR3 coding DNA: TGTGCCAGCAGTTATAACACAGGGGTGGCTAATGAAAAACTGTTTTTT.

The V and J genes are TRBV2 and TRBJ1-5; D unclear. CDR3 length equals 16 residues. Per germline, CDR1 SNHLY and CDR2 FYNNEI. V was cut by 5 bases and J by 2 bases, with 16 bases left in between. The CDR3 is CASSPGSQSGNQPQHF. CDR3 bases: TGTGCCAGCAGTCCGGGATCCCAATCGGGCAATCAGCCCCAGCATTTT. The full variable domain, in which reference TRBV2 and TRBJ1-5 provide the parts outside the CDR3, is EPEVTQTPSHQVTQMGQEVILRCVPISNHLYFYWYRQILGQKVEFLVSFYNNEISEKSEIFDDQFSVERPDGSNFTLKIRSTKLEDSAMYFCASSPGSQSGNQPQHFGDGTRLSIL.

This sequence joins TRBV19 and TRBJ2-1, with TRBD2 identical over 9 bases. The germline V gene has CDR1 LNHDA and CDR2 SQIVND (reference sequence). The length of the CDR3 is 18 residues. With 0 bases clipped from V and 4 bases from J, the junction kept 10 bases outside the gene matches. The CDR3 nucleotides read TGTGCCAGTAGTATAGAACCGACTAGCGGAAATGTATACAATGAGCAGTTCTTC. This codes for CASSIEPTSGNVYNEQFF. Full variable domain (remainder filled in from reference TRBV19 and TRBJ2-1): DGGITQSPKYLFRKEGQNVTLSCEQNLNHDAMYWYRQDPGQGLRLIYYSQIVNDFQKGDIAEGYSVSREKKESFPLTVTSAQKNPTAFYLCASSIEPTSGNVYNEQFFGPGTRLTVL.